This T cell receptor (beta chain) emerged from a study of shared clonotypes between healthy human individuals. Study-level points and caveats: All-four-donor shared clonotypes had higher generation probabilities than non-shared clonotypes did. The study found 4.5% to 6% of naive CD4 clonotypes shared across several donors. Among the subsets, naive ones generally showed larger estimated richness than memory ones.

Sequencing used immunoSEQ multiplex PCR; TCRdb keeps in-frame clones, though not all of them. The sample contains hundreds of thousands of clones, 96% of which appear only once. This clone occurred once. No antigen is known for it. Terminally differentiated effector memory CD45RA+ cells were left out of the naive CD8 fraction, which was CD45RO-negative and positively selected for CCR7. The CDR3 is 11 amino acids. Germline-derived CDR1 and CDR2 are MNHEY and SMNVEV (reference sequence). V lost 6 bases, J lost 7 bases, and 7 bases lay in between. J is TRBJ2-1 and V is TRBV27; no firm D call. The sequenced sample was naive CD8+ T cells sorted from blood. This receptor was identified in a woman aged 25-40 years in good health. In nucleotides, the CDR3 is TGTGCCAGCAGAGATTTGAATGAGCAGTTCTTC. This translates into CASRDLNEQFF.